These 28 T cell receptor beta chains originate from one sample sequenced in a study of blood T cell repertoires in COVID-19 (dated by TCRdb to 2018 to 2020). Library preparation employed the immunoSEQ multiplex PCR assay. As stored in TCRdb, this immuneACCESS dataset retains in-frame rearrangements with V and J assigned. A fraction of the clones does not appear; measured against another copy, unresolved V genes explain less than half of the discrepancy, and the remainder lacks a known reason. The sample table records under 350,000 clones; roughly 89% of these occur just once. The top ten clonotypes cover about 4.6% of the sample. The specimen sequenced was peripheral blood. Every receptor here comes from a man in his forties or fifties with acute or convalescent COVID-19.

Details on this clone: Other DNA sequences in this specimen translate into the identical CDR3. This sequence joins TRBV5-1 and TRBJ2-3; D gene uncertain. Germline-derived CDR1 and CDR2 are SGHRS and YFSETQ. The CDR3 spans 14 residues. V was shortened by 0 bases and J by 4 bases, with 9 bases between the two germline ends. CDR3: CASSLAGTADTQYF. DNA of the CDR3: TGCGCCAGCAGCTTGGCCGGTACCGCAGATACGCAGTATTTT. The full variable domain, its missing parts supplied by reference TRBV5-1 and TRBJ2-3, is KAGVTQTPRYLIKTRGQQVTLSCSPISGHRSVSWYQQTPGQGLQFLFEYFSETQRNKGNFPGRFSGRQFSNSRSEMNVSTLELGDSALYLCASSLAGTADTQYFGPGTRLTVL.

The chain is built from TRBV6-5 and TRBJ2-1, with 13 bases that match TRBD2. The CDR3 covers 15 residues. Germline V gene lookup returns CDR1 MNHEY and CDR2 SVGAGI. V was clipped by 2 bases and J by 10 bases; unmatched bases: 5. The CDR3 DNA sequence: TGTGCCAGCAGTTACCGACAGACTAGCGGGGGGGAGCAGTTCTTC. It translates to CASSYRQTSGGEQFF.

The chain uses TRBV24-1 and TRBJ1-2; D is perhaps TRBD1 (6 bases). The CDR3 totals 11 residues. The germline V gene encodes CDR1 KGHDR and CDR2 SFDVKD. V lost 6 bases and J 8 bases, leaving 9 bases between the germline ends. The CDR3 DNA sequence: TGTGCCACCAGTTACCAGGGGGGCTACACCTTC. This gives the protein CATSYQGGYTF.

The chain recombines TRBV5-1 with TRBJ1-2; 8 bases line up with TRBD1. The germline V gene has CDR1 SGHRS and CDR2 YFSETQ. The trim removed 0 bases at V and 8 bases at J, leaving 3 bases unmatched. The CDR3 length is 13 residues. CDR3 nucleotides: TGCGCCAGCAGCTTGGGGACAGGGAGCGGCTACACCTTC. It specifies CASSLGTGSGYTF.

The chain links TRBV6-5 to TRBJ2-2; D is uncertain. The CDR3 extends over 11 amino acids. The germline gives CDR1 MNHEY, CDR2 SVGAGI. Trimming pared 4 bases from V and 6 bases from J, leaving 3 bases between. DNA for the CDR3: TGTGCCAGCAGTTTAGCCGGGGAGCTGTTTTTT. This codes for CASSLAGELFF.

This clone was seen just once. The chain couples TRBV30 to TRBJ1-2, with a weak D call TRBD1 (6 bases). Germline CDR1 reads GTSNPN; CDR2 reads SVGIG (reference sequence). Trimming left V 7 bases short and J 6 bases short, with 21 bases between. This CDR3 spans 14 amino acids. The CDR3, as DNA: TGTGCCTCTTTAACTACTCCGACAGGACATGGCTACACCTTC. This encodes CASLTTPTGHGYTF.

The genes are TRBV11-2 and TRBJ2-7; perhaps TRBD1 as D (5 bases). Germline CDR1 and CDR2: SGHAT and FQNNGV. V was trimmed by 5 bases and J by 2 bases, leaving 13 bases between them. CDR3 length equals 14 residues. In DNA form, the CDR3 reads TGTGCCAGCAGCCCGACAGCTCCCGCCTACGAGCAGTACTTC. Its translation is CASSPTAPAYEQYF.

The CDR3 is CASKLGGGSDTQYF. CDR3 nucleotide sequence: TGTGCCAGCAAGCTCGGCGGGGGATCGGATACGCAGTATTTT. The V and J genes are TRBV11-3 and TRBJ2-3; 7 positions agree with TRBD2. Trimming at V came to 7 bases and at J to 6 bases, leaving 10 bases not matched to a gene. The CDR3 is 14 amino acids. Germline V lookup: CDR1 SGHNT, CDR2 YENEEA.

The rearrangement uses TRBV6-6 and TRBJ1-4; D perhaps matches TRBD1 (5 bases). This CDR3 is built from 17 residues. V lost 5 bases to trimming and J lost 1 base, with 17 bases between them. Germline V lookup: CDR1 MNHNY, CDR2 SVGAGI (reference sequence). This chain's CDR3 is CASSPRLSQGTNEKLFF. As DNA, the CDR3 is TGTGCCAGCAGTCCGCGCCTAAGTCAGGGAACTAATGAAAAACTGTTTTTT.

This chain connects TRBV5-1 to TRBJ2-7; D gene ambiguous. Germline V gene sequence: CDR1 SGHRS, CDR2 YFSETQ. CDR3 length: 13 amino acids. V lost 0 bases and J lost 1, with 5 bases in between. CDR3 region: CASSLEQSYEQYF. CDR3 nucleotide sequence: TGCGCCAGCAGCTTGGAACAGTCCTACGAGCAGTACTTC.

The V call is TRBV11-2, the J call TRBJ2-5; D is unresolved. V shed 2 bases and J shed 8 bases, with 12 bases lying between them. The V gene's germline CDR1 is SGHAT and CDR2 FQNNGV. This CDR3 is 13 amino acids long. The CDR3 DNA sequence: TGTGCCAGCAGCTTATTCGGTCCTCGAACCCAGTACTTC. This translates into CASSLFGPRTQYF.

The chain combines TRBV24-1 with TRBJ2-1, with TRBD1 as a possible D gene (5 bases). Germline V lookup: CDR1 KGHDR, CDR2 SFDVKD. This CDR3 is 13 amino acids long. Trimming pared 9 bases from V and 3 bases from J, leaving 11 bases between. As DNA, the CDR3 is TGTGCCACCGCAGGGTCAAACTACAATGAGCAGTTCTTC. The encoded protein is CATAGSNYNEQFF.

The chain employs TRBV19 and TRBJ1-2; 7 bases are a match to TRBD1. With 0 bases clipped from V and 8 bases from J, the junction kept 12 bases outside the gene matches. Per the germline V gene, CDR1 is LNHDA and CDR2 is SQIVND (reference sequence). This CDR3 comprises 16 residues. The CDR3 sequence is CASSIDPTGLAGGYTF. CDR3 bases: TGTGCCAGTAGTATAGATCCGACAGGGTTGGCGGGGGGCTACACCTTC.

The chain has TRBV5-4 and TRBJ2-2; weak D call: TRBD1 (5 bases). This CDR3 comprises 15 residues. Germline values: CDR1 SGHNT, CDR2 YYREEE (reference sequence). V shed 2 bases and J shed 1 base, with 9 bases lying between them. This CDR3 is CASSFRVGNTGELFF. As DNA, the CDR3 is TGTGCCAGCAGCTTCAGGGTGGGGAACACCGGGGAGCTGTTTTTT.

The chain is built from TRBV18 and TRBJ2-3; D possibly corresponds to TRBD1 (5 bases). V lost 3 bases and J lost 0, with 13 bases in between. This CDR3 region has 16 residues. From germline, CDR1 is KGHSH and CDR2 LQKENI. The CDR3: CASSPGQASSTDTQYF. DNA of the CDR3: TGTGCCAGCTCACCTGGACAAGCCTCTAGCACAGATACGCAGTATTTT.

The CDR3 DNA is TGTGCCAGCAGTTTATATACAGGGGCCTACGAGCAGTACTTC. It encodes CASSLYTGAYEQYF. The chain employs TRBV27 and TRBJ2-7; 7 nucleotides line up with TRBD1. Germline CDR1 and CDR2: MNHEY and SMNVEV (reference sequence). This CDR3 has 14 amino acids. V shed 1 base, J shed 2 bases, and the junction held 2 bases outside the gene matches.

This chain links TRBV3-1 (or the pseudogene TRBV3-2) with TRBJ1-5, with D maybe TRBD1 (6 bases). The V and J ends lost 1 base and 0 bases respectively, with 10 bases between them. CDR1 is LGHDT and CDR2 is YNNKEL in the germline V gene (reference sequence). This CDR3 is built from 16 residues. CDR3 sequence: CASSQGGTFSNQPQHF. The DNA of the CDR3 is TGTGCCAGCAGCCAAGGAGGGACATTTAGCAATCAGCCCCAGCATTTT.

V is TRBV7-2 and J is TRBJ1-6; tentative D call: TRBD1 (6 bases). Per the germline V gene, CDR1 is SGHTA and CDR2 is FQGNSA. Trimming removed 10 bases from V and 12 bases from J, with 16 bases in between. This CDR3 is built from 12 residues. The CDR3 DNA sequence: TGTGCCATCCGCTCCTCCAGGGGACCCCTCCACTTT. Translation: CAIRSSRGPLHF.

CDR3 in DNA: TGTGCCAGCAGCTTAGTCCGGGATTCACCCCTCCACTTT. The encoded protein is CASSLVRDSPLHF. V gene TRBV7-3 combines with J gene TRBJ1-6, with D hard to call. The germline V gene has CDR1 SGHTA and CDR2 FQGTGA. This CDR3 is 13 amino acids long. Trimming removed 2 bases at V and 8 bases at J, with 7 bases between.

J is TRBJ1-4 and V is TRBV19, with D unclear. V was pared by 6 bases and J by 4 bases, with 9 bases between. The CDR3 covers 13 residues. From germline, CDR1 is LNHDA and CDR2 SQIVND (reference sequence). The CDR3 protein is CASRQWVNEKLFF. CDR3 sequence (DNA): TGTGCCAGTAGACAGTGGGTTAATGAAAAACTGTTTTTT. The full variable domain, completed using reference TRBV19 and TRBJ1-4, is DGGITQSPKYLFRKEGQNVTLSCEQNLNHDAMYWYRQDPGQGLRLIYYSQIVNDFQKGDIAEGYSVSREKKESFPLTVTSAQKNPTAFYLCASRQWVNEKLFFGSGTQLSVL.

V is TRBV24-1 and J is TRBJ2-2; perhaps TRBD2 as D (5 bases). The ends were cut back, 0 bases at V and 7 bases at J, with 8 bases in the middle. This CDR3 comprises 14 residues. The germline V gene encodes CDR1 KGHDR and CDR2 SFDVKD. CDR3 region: CATSDLRDSGELFF. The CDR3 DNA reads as TGTGCCACCAGTGATTTGCGGGATAGCGGGGAGCTGTTTTTT.

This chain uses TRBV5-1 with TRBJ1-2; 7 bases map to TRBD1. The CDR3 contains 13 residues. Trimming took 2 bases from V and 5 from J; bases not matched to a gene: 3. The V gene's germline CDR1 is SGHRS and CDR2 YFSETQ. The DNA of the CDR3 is TGCGCCAGCAGCTTTACAGGGGATTATGGCTACACCTTC. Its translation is CASSFTGDYGYTF.

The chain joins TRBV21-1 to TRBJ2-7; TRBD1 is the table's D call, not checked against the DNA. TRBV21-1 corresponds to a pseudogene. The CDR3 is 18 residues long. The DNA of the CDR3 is TGTGCCAGCAGCCCCCCGGACAGGGCGTGCCCGTTGGGGGACGAGCAGTACTTC. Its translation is CASSPPDRACPLGDEQYF.

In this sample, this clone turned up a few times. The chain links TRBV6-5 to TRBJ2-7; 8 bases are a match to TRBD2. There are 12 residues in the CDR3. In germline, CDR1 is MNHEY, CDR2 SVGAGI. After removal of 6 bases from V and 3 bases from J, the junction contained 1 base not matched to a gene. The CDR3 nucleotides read TGTGCCAGCAGCGGGACTAGCTACGAGCAGTACTTC. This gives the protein CASSGTSYEQYF.

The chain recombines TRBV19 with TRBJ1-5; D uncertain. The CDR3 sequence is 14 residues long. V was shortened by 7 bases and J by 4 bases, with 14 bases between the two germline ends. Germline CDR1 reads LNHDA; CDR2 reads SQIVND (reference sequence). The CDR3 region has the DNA TGTGCCAGTACTGGGGAGAGGAGGAATCAGCCCCAGCATTTT. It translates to CASTGERRNQPQHF.

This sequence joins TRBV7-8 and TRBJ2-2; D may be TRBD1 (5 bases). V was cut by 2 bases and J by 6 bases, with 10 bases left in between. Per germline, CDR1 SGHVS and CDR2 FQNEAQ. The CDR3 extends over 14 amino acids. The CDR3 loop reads CASSLRGDPGELFF. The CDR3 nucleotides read TGTGCCAGCAGCTTAAGGGGTGATCCCGGGGAGCTGTTTTTT.

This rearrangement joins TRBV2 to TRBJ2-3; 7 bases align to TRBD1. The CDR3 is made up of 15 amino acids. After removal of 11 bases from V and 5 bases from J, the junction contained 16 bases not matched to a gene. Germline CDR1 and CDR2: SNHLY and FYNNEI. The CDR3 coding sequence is TGTGCCGTGAGGCATATCAGAGGGGGCGGAGATACGCAGTATTTT. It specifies CAVRHIRGGGDTQYF.

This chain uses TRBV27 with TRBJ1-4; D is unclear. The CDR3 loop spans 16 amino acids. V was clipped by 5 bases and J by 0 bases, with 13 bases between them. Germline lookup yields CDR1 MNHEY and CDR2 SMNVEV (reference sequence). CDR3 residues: CASSSLSLATNEKLFF. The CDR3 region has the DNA TGTGCCAGCAGTAGTCTATCCCTTGCAACTAATGAAAAACTGTTTTTT.